The T cell receptor beta chain described here comes from a study of blood T cell repertoires in COVID-19. Across the study: Sites in the United States, Italy and Spain provided acute and convalescent COVID-19 samples. Sources were T cells, B-cell-depleted T cells, or PBMCs; the material itself was cDNA or gDNA.

V dropped 5 bases and J dropped 3 bases, with 14 bases sitting between them. CDR1 is ENHRY and CDR2 is SYGVKD in the germline V gene. There are 14 residues in the CDR3. The authors' processing: Reference gene primers were amplified, and this amplification served to estimate nucleated cell counts. TCRdb's table, derived via immunoSEQ multiplex PCR, lists solely in-frame clones and lacks some. D and trimming come from the DNA, and the V and J calls and clone size come from that table. The data contain fewer than 150,000 clones, around 83% of them singletons. Enrolment of Seattle patients took place during active infection, and they were followed longitudinally.

The sequencing sample was made of peripheral blood. The clonotype originates from a woman aged 60-75 years with COVID-19, enrolled during active disease. The chain combines TRBV10-3 with TRBJ2-7; D not certain. The chain's CDR3 is CAISSEYNHYEQYF. The CDR3 DNA follows: TGTGCCATCAGTAGCGAGTACAACCACTACGAGCAGTACTTC.